This T cell receptor beta chain was recovered during a study of regulatory T cells in long-lasting Graves disease. CDR3-region Arm-PCR and iRepertoire HTBI primers produced the TCR beta libraries. TCRdb ran MiXCR on the multiplex PCR reads and lists one entry per CDR3 protein. The sample consists of over 450,000 distinct CDR3 sequences, around 13% of them appearing once. As to time point: newly diagnosed GD, antithyroid drugs for less than 3 months. PBMCs provided the RNA from which the TCR library was made. Under American Thyroid Association guidelines, Graves' disease was diagnosed. From germline, CDR1 is SGHTA and CDR2 FQGNSA. The CDR3 loop spans 15 amino acids. V was shortened by 7 bases and J by 5 bases, with 18 bases between the two germline ends. This clonotype was observed a few times. The sample also formed part of further work on T cells in Graves' hyperthyroidism and ophthalmopathy.

This chain links TRBV7-2 with TRBJ2-1; tentatively, D is TRBD2 (6 bases). The material was peripheral blood mononuclear cells (PBMCs), obtained at new diagnosis, from a patient treated with antithyroid drugs. The sequence was obtained from a woman aged 25 to 39 with Graves disease. The CDR3 spells CASNSRDFLNNEQFF. For the CDR3, the DNA is TGTGCCAGCAATTCCCGGGACTTCCTAAACAATGAGCAGTTCTTC.